These 6 T cell receptor beta chains were sequenced from one sample in a study of blood T cell repertoires in COVID-19. Assay used: immunoSEQ multiplex PCR; TCRdb lists only in-frame clones, some missing. The sample carries under 200,000 clones, around 83% recorded once. Sequencing was performed on peripheral blood. These receptors were taken from a woman at least 80 years old in a cohort sampled during active or convalescent COVID-19.

The rearrangement uses TRBV11-2 and TRBJ1-3; D not certain. The V end lost 4 bases, the J end lost 0 bases, and 13 bases lay between the germline ends. From germline, CDR1 is SGHAT and CDR2 FQNNGV. The CDR3 covers 16 residues. CDR3 sequence reads: CASSSPTGSSGNTIYF. The CDR3 region has the DNA TGTGCCAGCAGCTCTCCGACGGGAAGCTCTGGAAACACCATATATTTT.

This clone was picked up one time. The V gene is TRBV5-3, the J gene TRBJ2-7; a possible D gene is TRBD1 (6 bases). TRBV5-3 is an ORF, with its function uncertain. V was cut by 4 bases and J by 3 bases, with 11 bases left in between. The CDR3 contains 13 residues. This CDR3 reads CARSTGQRYEQYV. In DNA form, the CDR3 reads TGTGCCAGAAGCACCGGACAGCGCTACGAGCAGTACGTC.

The V gene is TRBV6-2 or TRBV6-3, the J gene TRBJ2-7, with 12 bases fitting TRBD1. V was pared by 5 bases and J by 7 bases, with 6 bases of the junction left unmatched. CDR1 MNHEY and CDR2 SVGEGT come from the germline V gene. The CDR3 totals 14 residues. The DNA for the CDR3 is TGTGCCAGCAGTCCGGGACAGGGGGCAGTTGAGCAGTACTTC. It is translated as CASSPGQGAVEQYF.

V gene TRBV23-1 combines with J gene TRBJ2-7, with D possibly being TRBD1 (6 bases). TRBV23-1 is recorded as an ORF, its role being uncertain. This CDR3 contains 15 residues. V lost 2 bases to trimming and J lost 1 base, with 12 bases between them. The CDR3 loop reads CASSQPPDSSYEQYV. The DNA for the CDR3 is TGCGCCAGCAGTCAACCACCGGACAGTTCCTACGAGCAGTACGTC.

DNA for the CDR3: TGTGCCAGCAGTTACTCTAGCGGGGGATCCGAGCAGTACTTC. It encodes CASSYSSGGSEQYF. V usage is TRBV6-5 and J usage is TRBJ2-7; 9 nucleotides match TRBD2. The trim removed 0 bases at V and 6 bases at J, leaving 3 bases unmatched. The V gene's germline CDR1 is MNHEY and CDR2 SVGAGI. The CDR3 runs to 14 residues.

The chain joins TRBV5-6 to TRBJ2-7, with TRBD1 identical over 7 bases. The CDR3 loop spans 14 amino acids. The V gene end was trimmed by 3 bases and the J gene end by 2 bases; junction bases not matched to a gene: 5. Looked up from germline, CDR1 is SGHDT and CDR2 is YYEEEE. The chain's CDR3 is CASSWDSRTYEQYF. The DNA of the CDR3 is TGTGCCAGCAGCTGGGACAGTCGCACCTACGAGCAGTACTTC.